The clone carrying this T cell receptor (beta chain) came up a few times. V was shortened by 7 bases and J by 8 bases, with 17 bases between the two germline ends. CDR3 size: 13 residues. The sample belongs to a study of blood T cell repertoires in COVID-19. Across the study: Italy, Spain and the United States were the sources of the convalescent and acute COVID-19 samples. PBMCs, B-cell-depleted T cells, or T cells provided the cDNA or gDNA that made up the material.

Original processing notes: Reference gene primer amplification gave estimated nucleated cell counts. Sequencing used immunoSEQ multiplex PCR; TCRdb keeps in-frame clones, though not all of them. V and J calls and clone size are as listed in that table; D and trimming were resolved from the DNA. The sample contains around 260,000 clones, over 75% of which appear only once. The V and J genes are TRBV12-3 or TRBV12-4 and TRBJ1-2; D is ambiguous. Source material: peripheral blood. The source is a human donor in a cohort sampled during active COVID-19. CDR3 sequence: CASTTGDYGGYTF. The DNA for the CDR3 is TGTGCCAGCACCACGGGCGACTACGGCGGCTACACCTTC.